The 2 T cell receptor beta chains below come from one sample, sequenced in a study of cytomegalovirus exposure and HLA in healthy donors. 60 Vbeta and 13 Jbeta primers were used in PCR. The repertoire was sequenced with immunoSEQ multiplex PCR; TCRdb's copy has only in-frame clones and lacks some. Of roughly 130,000 clones listed, 79% are singletons. Sequencing was done on a sample of PBMCs. These receptors came from a man in his late teens or twenties in good health and CMV-seronegative.

This clone was recorded once. The chain carries TRBV7-3 and TRBJ2-2; TRBD2 matches 10 bases. Germline assignment: CDR1 SGHTA and CDR2 FQGTGA. The CDR3 extends over 19 amino acids. The V segment lost 0 bases and the J segment 0 bases; nucleotides outside the gene matches: 7. In DNA form, the CDR3 reads TGTGCCAGCAGCTTAACGTATTCTCTAGCGGGAGCGAACACCGGGGAGCTGTTTTTT. Its translation: CASSLTYSLAGANTGELFF. Full variable domain (outside the CDR3, taken from reference TRBV7-3 and TRBJ2-2): GAGVSQTPSNKVTEKGKYVELRCDPISGHTALYWYRQSLGQGPEFLIYFQGTGAADDSGLPNDRFFAVRPEGSVSTLKIQRTERGDSAVYLCASSLTYSLAGANTGELFFGEGSRLTVL.

V is TRBV19 and J is TRBJ2-1; 9 nucleotides agree with TRBD2. The CDR3 runs 14 residues. V lost 6 bases to trimming and J lost 7 bases; unmatched junction nucleotides: 7. Germline V gene sequence: CDR1 LNHDA, CDR2 SQIVND (reference sequence). CDR3 DNA sequence: TGTGCCAGTAGATCTCGCGGGAGGGAAAATGAGCAGTTCTTC. Protein: CASRSRGRENEQFF.